The 25 T cell receptor beta chains below were found in one sample sequenced in a study of a mutant IDH1 vaccine in newly diagnosed glioma (dated by TCRdb to the early 2020s). Library method: the immunoSEQ multiplex PCR assay. Imported from immuneACCESS, the table was reduced by TCRdb to in-frame sequences with V and J called. These copies leave out some clones; in studies compared against another copy, an unresolved V gene accounts for under half, and the cause of the remainder is not known. This sample is represented by fewer than 70,000 clones; 83% of them were singletons. The top ten hold 3.8% of the sample. Interpreted using the paper, the time point label stands for: week 47, end of study. Every vaccine dose consisted of 300 ug of a 20-mer mutant IDH1 peptide in Montanide, administered subcutaneously together with topical imiquimod. Their target antigens are unknown. This material consisted of PBMCs, taken from a glioma patient whose treatment included an IDH1 peptide vaccine. The receptors here all came from a young man with glioma.

The chain links TRBV30 to TRBJ2-4; D may be TRBD1 or TRBD2 (6 bases each). Germline V lookup: CDR1 GTSNPN, CDR2 SVGIG (reference sequence). The CDR3 has 13 amino acids. The ends were cut back, 0 bases at V and 8 bases at J, with 11 bases in the middle. CDR3 region: CAWSVRGADIQYF. CDR3 nucleotides: TGTGCCTGGAGTGTAAGGGGGGCGGACATTCAGTACTTC.

For the CDR3, the DNA is TGCAGCGGGTACCGGGACAGCCAAGAGACCCAGTACTTC. This sequence encodes CSGYRDSQETQYF. This chain connects TRBV29-1 to TRBJ2-5; TRBD1 matches at 7 bases. V trimming: 7 bases; J trimming: 1 base; junction bases outside the gene matches: 6. From germline, CDR1 is SQVTM and CDR2 ANQGSEA. The CDR3 totals 13 residues.

The chain combines TRBV11-2 with TRBJ2-5; maybe TRBD1 (6 bases). The CDR3 consists of 14 residues. V was shortened by 6 bases and J by 4 bases, with 15 bases between the two germline ends. The V gene's germline CDR1 is SGHAT and CDR2 FQNNGV. CDR3 DNA sequence: TGTGCCAGCAGACTCACTGGGGGCGCAGAGACCCAGTACTTC. Its protein is CASRLTGGAETQYF.

This clone came up once. The genes are TRBV29-1 and TRBJ2-7; TRBD1 agrees at 8 bases. CDR3 length equals 14 residues. Losses at the gene ends were 1 base for V and 2 bases for J; bases not matched to a gene: 4. Germline V gene data show CDR1 as SQVTM and CDR2 as ANQGSEA. Written as DNA, the CDR3 is TGCAGCGTTGAAGGACAGGGGTTCCCCTACGAGCAGTACTTC. This sequence encodes CSVEGQGFPYEQYF.

DNA of the CDR3: TGCGCCACCACCGGGACAGTGAATTACGAGCAGTACTTC. This gives the protein CATTGTVNYEQYF. The J gene is TRBJ2-7, the V gene TRBV10-2; 7 bases are a match to TRBD1. Germline V CDR1 and CDR2: WSHSY, SAAADI. The V and J ends lost 10 bases and 4 bases, in that order; junction bases with no gene match: 10. This CDR3 contains 13 residues.

The V and J genes are TRBV7-2 and TRBJ2-7, with D possibly matching TRBD1 (5 bases). V gave up 5 bases and J gave up 4 bases, with 18 bases separating them. Germline V gene lookup returns CDR1 SGHTA and CDR2 FQGNSA. This CDR3 is 15 amino acids long. The CDR3 sequence: CASSPTVGQGYEQYF. Here the CDR3 DNA reads TGTGCCAGCAGCCCCACCGTGGGCCAGGGATACGAGCAGTACTTC.

The genes are TRBV7-9 and TRBJ1-1, with D perhaps matching TRBD1 (5 bases). Germline CDR1 reads SEHNR; CDR2 reads FQNEAQ (reference sequence). The length of the CDR3 is 15 residues. V lost 1 base to trimming and J lost 1 base, with 10 bases between them. In DNA, the CDR3 is TGTGCCAGCAGCTTAGTGGGGCAGGGGAACACTGAAGCTTTCTTT. It translates to CASSLVGQGNTEAFF. The whole variable domain, filled in from reference TRBV7-9 and TRBJ1-1, reads DTGVSQNPRHKITKRGQNVTFRCDPISEHNRLYWYRQTLGQGPEFLTYFQNEAQLEKSRLLSDRFSAERPKGSFSTLEIQRTEQGDSAMYLCASSLVGQGNTEAFFGQGTRLTVV.

The chain joins TRBV11-2 to TRBJ2-7, with D hard to call. Looked up from germline, CDR1 is SGHAT and CDR2 is FQNNGV. The V end lost 0 bases, the J end lost 7 bases, and 13 bases lay between the germline ends. The length of the CDR3 is 14 residues. CDR3 protein: CASSLDRGSEEQYF. The CDR3 DNA reads TGTGCCAGCAGCTTAGATCGAGGATCAGAGGAGCAGTACTTC.

This clone has only a few counts. This rearrangement joins TRBV18 to TRBJ1-5; D remains ambiguous. V lost 4 bases, J lost 7 bases, and 20 bases lay in between. CDR3 length equals 16 residues. Germline CDR1 reads KGHSH; CDR2 reads LQKENI. The CDR3 here is CASSLFGGEMNQPQHF. CDR3 coding DNA: TGTGCCAGCTCACTCTTCGGCGGGGAAATGAACCAGCCCCAGCATTTT.

V is TRBV18 and J is TRBJ1-1; D uncertain. Trimming took 4 bases from V and 3 from J, leaving 18 bases between them. The CDR3 spans 16 residues. Germline V CDR1 and CDR2: KGHSH, LQKENI. The CDR3 nucleotides read TGTGCCAGCTCACGAAAATTAGGGAGCGTAGACACTGAAGCTTTCTTT. Translation: CASSRKLGSVDTEAFF.

The chain combines TRBV15 with TRBJ2-1; 9 positions agree with TRBD2. CDR1 and CDR2 from the germline V gene are LNHNV and YYDKDF (reference sequence). The CDR3 runs 17 residues. The V and J ends lost 2 bases and 6 bases, in that order; junction bases with no gene match: 11. In DNA, the CDR3 is TGTGCCACCAGCAGACTGCTAAGCGGGGGGAACGGCAATGAGCAGTTCTTC. Residues: CATSRLLSGGNGNEQFF.

The chain combines TRBV5-1 with TRBJ2-7, with D tentatively TRBD2 (6 bases). The germline V and J ends were trimmed by 4 bases and 6 bases, with 14 bases remaining between them. This CDR3 spans 13 amino acids. CDR1 and CDR2 from the germline V gene are SGHRS and YFSETQ. The DNA for the CDR3 is TGCGCCAGCAGCCCCGCGGGGATGCGCGAGCAGTACTTC. Its translation is CASSPAGMREQYF.

The chain links TRBV18 to TRBJ2-3, with D unresolved. The V and J ends lost 3 bases and 0 bases respectively, with 4 bases between them. The CDR3 has 13 amino acids. CDR1 is KGHSH, CDR2 LQKENI, per germline. CDR3 residues: CASSPESTDTQYF. The CDR3 nucleotides read TGTGCCAGCTCACCCGAGAGCACAGATACGCAGTATTTT.

This clone was seen a few times. Here the CDR3 reads CSVEPFRTEAFF. The CDR3 DNA is TGCAGCGTTGAACCCTTTCGGACTGAAGCTTTCTTT. The V and J genes are TRBV29-1 and TRBJ1-1; no firm D call. CDR1 is SQVTM, CDR2 ANQGSEA, per germline. Trimming removed 2 bases from V and 5 bases from J, with 9 bases in between. The length of the CDR3 is 12 residues.

V is TRBV5-1 and J is TRBJ1-1; D is uncertain. The CDR3 is made up of 13 amino acids. V was pared by 1 base and J by 2 bases, with 6 bases between. The V gene's germline CDR1 is SGHRS and CDR2 YFSETQ. The CDR3 reads CASSLFSNTEAFF. CDR3 nucleotide sequence: TGCGCCAGCAGCTTGTTCAGTAACACTGAAGCTTTCTTT.

The rearrangement joins TRBV29-1 to TRBJ1-4; TRBD1 agrees at 7 bases. CDR3 length: 16 amino acids. Germline loops: CDR1 SQVTM, CDR2 ANQGSEA. J gave up 5 bases and V 5 bases, and 14 bases lay outside the gene matches. CDR3 amino acids: CSVPLGGGGLNEKLFF. CDR3 DNA: TGCAGCGTTCCACTTGGAGGGGGCGGCCTAAATGAAAAACTGTTTTTT.

J is TRBJ2-5 and V is TRBV4-2; D possibly corresponds to TRBD1 (6 bases). The CDR3 loop spans 16 amino acids. The V gene's germline CDR1 is LGHNA and CDR2 YNFKEQ. Trimming took 4 bases from V and 5 from J, leaving 20 bases between them. The CDR3 spells CASSLARGRGKETQYF. The CDR3 DNA reads as TGTGCCAGCAGCCTTGCTCGGGGCAGGGGTAAGGAGACCCAGTACTTC.

This clone came up a few times. CDR3 sequence (DNA): TGTGCCAGCAGTGAACCCCTAGCAGGGGGAGACACTGAAGCTTTCTTT. Its protein is CASSEPLAGGDTEAFF. The rearrangement joins TRBV6-1 to TRBJ1-1; 7 positions match TRBD1. J gave up 3 bases and V 2 bases, and 9 bases lay outside the gene matches. There are 16 residues in the CDR3. CDR1 and CDR2 (germline): MNHNS, SASEGT.

The chain recombines TRBV5-4 with TRBJ2-1; no firm D call. Deletions cut 1 base from V and 6 bases from J, with 8 bases between. The germline V gene encodes CDR1 SGHNT and CDR2 YYREEE (reference sequence). The CDR3 is 13 amino acids. This chain's CDR3 is CASSLLQSNEQFF. The CDR3, as DNA: TGTGCCAGCAGCTTGCTCCAGAGCAATGAGCAGTTCTTC.

This rearrangement joins TRBV6-6 to TRBJ2-1; D is perhaps TRBD1 (7 bases). The CDR3 has 12 amino acids. Germline V gives CDR1 MNHNY, CDR2 SVGAGI (reference sequence). Trimming removed 2 bases at V and 15 bases at J, with 14 bases between. CDR3 coding DNA: TGTGCCAGCAGTTACATCGGCCAGGGGGGGTTCTTC. This encodes CASSYIGQGGFF.

The rearrangement joins TRBV15 to TRBJ1-5, with D possibly being TRBD1 (5 bases). V lost 3 bases, J lost 11 bases, and 14 bases lay in between. This CDR3 comprises 13 residues. Per germline, CDR1 LNHNV and CDR2 YYDKDF (reference sequence). The CDR3 spells CATSSADGGAQHF. In DNA form, the CDR3 reads TGTGCCACCAGCAGCGCAGACGGGGGGGCCCAGCATTTT.

This clone was observed once. V gene TRBV6-1 combines with J gene TRBJ1-1; 8 bases are shared with TRBD1. The CDR3 totals 15 residues. Unmatched junction bases numbered 11, after V lost 5 bases and J lost 6 bases. CDR1 MNHNS and CDR2 SASEGT come from the germline V gene. The CDR3 DNA reads TGTGCCAGCAGTAAAATGACAGGGGAAAGGTCTGAAGCTTTCTTT. Protein product: CASSKMTGERSEAFF.

The CDR3 spells CASSLPRGGADTQYF. For the CDR3, the DNA is TGTGCCAGCAGCCTCCCCCGAGGAGGTGCAGATACGCAGTATTTT. V usage is TRBV11-2 and J usage is TRBJ2-3, with TRBD2 as a possible D gene (5 bases). The CDR3 length is 15 residues. V lost 5 bases, J lost 4 bases, and 16 bases lay in between. In germline, CDR1 is SGHAT, CDR2 FQNNGV.

The chain combines TRBV19 with TRBJ1-2; tentative D call: TRBD1 (5 bases). Deletions cut 3 bases from V and 5 bases from J, with 13 bases between. Per the germline V gene, CDR1 is LNHDA and CDR2 is SQIVND (reference sequence). CDR3 length equals 14 residues. CDR3 nucleotides: TGTGCCAGTAGTATTACCGGGACCGAGTATGGCTACACCTTC. It translates to CASSITGTEYGYTF.

The chain links TRBV7-9 to TRBJ2-3; perhaps TRBD2 as D (6 bases). This CDR3 comprises 14 residues. Germline CDR1 reads SEHNR; CDR2 reads FQNEAQ (reference sequence). Trimming left V 1 base short and J 2 bases short, with 7 bases between. CDR3 in DNA: TGTGCCAGCAGCTTAGGGGGGGACACAGATACGCAGTATTTT. The encoded protein is CASSLGGDTDTQYF.